Shown below are 21 T cell receptor beta chains from a single sample sequenced in a study of cytomegalovirus exposure and HLA in healthy donors. PCR was performed using 60 Vbeta and 13 Jbeta primers. Sequencing used immunoSEQ multiplex PCR; TCRdb keeps in-frame clones, though not all of them. The table lists around 130,000 clones, roughly 74% of them singletons. The sequencing input was PBMCs. Receptor source: a woman aged 45-65 years in good health and CMV-seropositive.

The chain has TRBV10-3 and TRBJ1-2; 7 bases match TRBD1. The CDR3 runs to 14 residues. The germline CDR1 and CDR2 sequences are ENHRY and SYGVKD. Trimming cost V 5 bases and J 5 bases; bases outside gene matches: 8. The CDR3 DNA follows: TGTGCCATCAGTCCCGGGACAGAAAGTTATGGCTACACCTTC. Translated: CAISPGTESYGYTF.

The rearrangement joins TRBV5-1 to TRBJ2-6; D is unclear. The CDR3 runs to 15 residues. Germline values: CDR1 SGHRS, CDR2 YFSETQ. V was trimmed by 7 bases and J by 3 bases, leaving 14 bases between them. CDR3 in DNA: TGCGCCAGCTCATCCCTTATTAGTGGGGCCAACGTCCTGACTTTC. Its protein product is CASSSLISGANVLTF.

This rearrangement joins TRBV4-2 to TRBJ1-6; the D gene is possibly TRBD1 (5 bases). The CDR3 is 16 amino acids. The V gene lost 1 base and the J gene lost 8 bases, with 15 bases spanning the gap. CDR1 and CDR2 (germline): LGHNA, YNFKEQ. The CDR3 loop reads CASSQAAGVRDSPLHF. The DNA for the CDR3 is TGTGCCAGCAGCCAAGCAGCGGGGGTACGAGATTCACCCCTCCACTTT.

The chain combines TRBV18 with TRBJ2-3, with TRBD1 identical over 7 bases. CDR1 KGHSH and CDR2 LQKENI come from the germline V gene. The V gene end was trimmed by 3 bases and the J gene end by 2 bases; junction bases not matched to a gene: 2. This CDR3 comprises 14 residues. Here the CDR3 reads CASSPGTDTDTQYF. The CDR3, as DNA: TGTGCCAGCTCACCCGGGACAGACACAGATACGCAGTATTTT.

This clone was observed a handful of times. The chain joins TRBV4-2 to TRBJ2-7; 8 bases align to TRBD2. Losses at the gene ends were 4 bases for V and 1 base for J; bases not matched to a gene: 9. CDR1 and CDR2 from the germline V gene are LGHNA and YNFKEQ. The CDR3 has 16 amino acids. CDR3 coding DNA: TGTGCCAGCAGCCTAGTATCCCGGGGGGGGTCCTACGAGCAGTACTTC. Its translation: CASSLVSRGGSYEQYF.

The rearrangement links TRBV29-1 to TRBJ1-6, with a weak D call TRBD1 (6 bases). CDR3 length equals 13 residues. V was clipped by 7 bases and J by 6 bases, with 13 bases between them. The germline V gene encodes CDR1 SQVTM and CDR2 ANQGSEA. CDR3: CSASGGPNSPLHF. The CDR3 DNA sequence: TGCAGCGCCTCCGGGGGGCCTAATTCACCCCTCCACTTT.

The chain uses TRBV23-1 and TRBJ1-5; TRBD1 matches at 7 bases. TRBV23-1 is an ORF; its function is uncertain. With 2 bases clipped from V and 5 bases from J, the junction kept 3 bases outside the gene matches. CDR3 length equals 14 residues. The CDR3 nucleotides read TGCGCCAGCAGTCAAGACAGGGAGTATCAGCCCCAGCATTTT. Its protein product is CASSQDREYQPQHF.

This clone has just a few counts. The rearrangement joins TRBV5-4 to TRBJ2-5; D remains unclear. The J call may be wrong; the DNA end is better matched by TRBJ2-7. Germline assignment: CDR1 SGHNT and CDR2 YYREEE (reference sequence). This CDR3 is 13 amino acids long. The CDR3 sequence: CASSQTGSYEQYF. The CDR3 coding sequence is TGTGCCAGCAGCCAGACGGGTTCCTACGAGCAGTACTTC.

The chain joins TRBV19 to TRBJ1-1; the D is unclear. The CDR3 extends over 13 amino acids. The germline CDR1 and CDR2 sequences are LNHDA and SQIVND (reference sequence). Trimming pared 5 bases from V and 1 base from J, leaving 8 bases between. CDR3 in amino acids: CASSEAPNTEAFF. CDR3 bases: TGTGCCAGTAGTGAGGCGCCGAACACTGAAGCTTTCTTT.

The genes are TRBV7-2 and TRBJ2-6, with TRBD2 as a possible D gene (6 bases). Looked up from germline, CDR1 is SGHTA and CDR2 is FQGNSA. CDR3 length: 18 residues. V was shortened by 3 bases and J by 1 base, with 16 bases between the two germline ends. The CDR3 is CASSFRRAAHSGANVLTF. DNA of the CDR3: TGTGCCAGCAGCTTTAGGAGGGCGGCCCATTCTGGGGCCAACGTCCTGACTTTC.

This clone was seen a handful of times. The rearrangement links TRBV30 to TRBJ1-1; D ambiguous. CDR3 length: 11 residues. The V gene lost 4 bases and the J gene lost 7 bases, with 10 bases spanning the gap. CDR1 GTSNPN and CDR2 SVGIG come from the germline V gene (reference sequence). CDR3 region: CAWNSRREAFF. Here the CDR3 DNA reads TGTGCCTGGAACAGCCGGCGTGAAGCTTTCTTT.

The CDR3 coding sequence is TGTGCCAGCAGTGAAAGCCACTATGGCTACACCTTC. Translating gives CASSESHYGYTF. The chain links TRBV6-1 to TRBJ1-2; D not resolved. Trimming shortened V by 2 bases and J by 3 bases, and 4 bases separated the two germline ends. There are 12 residues in the CDR3. Germline CDR1 and CDR2: MNHNS and SASEGT.

The V gene is TRBV10-1, the J gene TRBJ1-2; D is perhaps TRBD1 (5 bases). This CDR3 comprises 13 residues. The germline CDR1 and CDR2 sequences are WNHNN and SYGVQD (reference sequence). The germline V and J ends were trimmed by 2 bases and 4 bases, with 8 bases remaining between them. The CDR3 reads CASSETGTYGYTF. CDR3 bases: TGCGCCAGCAGTGAGACAGGAACCTATGGCTACACCTTC.

Remarks on this clone: Other DNA sequences within the sample encode an identical CDR3. The chain joins TRBV18 to TRBJ1-1; the D is unclear. Per germline, CDR1 KGHSH and CDR2 LQKENI. This CDR3 spans 14 amino acids. V shed 3 bases and J shed 1 base, with 9 bases lying between them. For the CDR3, the DNA is TGTGCCAGCTCACCGGCCGGGAGGAACACTGAAGCTTTCTTT. Translating gives CASSPAGRNTEAFF.

V gene TRBV11-2 combines with J gene TRBJ1-2; tentatively, D is TRBD1 (6 bases). CDR3 length: 14 residues. V was clipped by 4 bases and J by 7 bases, with 16 bases between them. Germline loops: CDR1 SGHAT, CDR2 FQNNGV. The CDR3 nucleotides are TGTGCCAGCAGCTCCATACGGGACATTTCTGGCTACACCTTC. Residues: CASSSIRDISGYTF. Supplemented by reference TRBV11-2 and TRBJ1-2, the full variable domain reads EAGVAQSPRYKIIEKRQSVAFWCNPISGHATLYWYQQILGQGPKLLIQFQNNGVVDDSQLPKDRFSAERLKGVDSTLKIQPAKLEDSAVYLCASSSIRDISGYTFGSGTRLTVV.

This sequence joins TRBV19 and TRBJ2-4; D possibly corresponds to TRBD1 (6 bases). Germline V gene lookup returns CDR1 LNHDA and CDR2 SQIVND (reference sequence). Trimming removed 4 bases from V and 9 bases from J, with 13 bases in between. The CDR3 length is 13 residues. The CDR3 DNA reads as TGTGCCAGTAGTACGGACAGCTATAGCATTCAGTACTTC. As protein: CASSTDSYSIQYF.

The V call is TRBV5-1, the J call TRBJ2-7, with D possibly being TRBD1 (5 bases). This CDR3 is 13 amino acids long. V dropped 0 bases and J dropped 7 bases, with 11 bases sitting between them. Germline V gene sequence: CDR1 SGHRS, CDR2 YFSETQ. The CDR3: CASSLGQHREQYF. CDR3 DNA: TGCGCCAGCAGCTTGGGACAGCACCGTGAGCAGTACTTC. The full variable domain, rest sourced from reference TRBV5-1 and TRBJ2-7, is KAGVTQTPRYLIKTRGQQVTLSCSPISGHRSVSWYQQTPGQGLQFLFEYFSETQRNKGNFPGRFSGRQFSNSRSEMNVSTLELGDSALYLCASSLGQHREQYFGPGTRLTVT.

This chain connects TRBV4-1 to TRBJ2-3; 12 bases are a match to TRBD2. V trimming: 1 base; J trimming: 5 bases; junction bases outside the gene matches: 7. The CDR3 is 17 amino acids. Germline lookup yields CDR1 MGHRA and CDR2 YSYEKL. CDR3 coding DNA: TGCGCCAGCAGCCAAGGGACTAGCGGGGTTGGGGTAGATACGCAGTATTTT. Protein: CASSQGTSGVGVDTQYF.

The J gene is TRBJ1-2, the V gene TRBV25-1, with TRBD1 identical over 7 bases. Germline V gene lookup returns CDR1 MGHDK and CDR2 SYGVNS. This CDR3 contains 15 residues. The ends lost 7 bases at V and 3 bases at J; junction bases unmatched: 11. CDR3: CASTKGTVGDYGYTF. The CDR3 nucleotides are TGTGCCAGCACCAAAGGGACAGTGGGGGACTATGGCTACACCTTC.

V usage is TRBV5-1 and J usage is TRBJ2-1; weak D call: TRBD2 (6 bases). V lost 0 bases to trimming and J lost 8 bases, with 24 bases between them. In germline, CDR1 is SGHRS, CDR2 YFSETQ. The CDR3 contains 18 residues. CDR3 DNA: TGCGCCAGCAGCTTGGCAACGGAATTCGGGGGTCTATCGGATGAGCAGTTCTTC. Its protein is CASSLATEFGGLSDEQFF.

The rearrangement uses TRBV6-8 and TRBJ2-5, with a possible D match to TRBD2 (6 bases). Trimming took off 7 bases at V and 2 bases at J, with 38 bases between the two ends. CDR3 length: 22 amino acids. Germline V gene lookup returns CDR1 MNHGY and CDR2 SAAAGT. The CDR3 DNA reads as TGTGCCAGCACCCGCGGTAGGTTAAATCAGGACCAGGGAGGTGGTCGGCAAGAGACCCAGTACTTC. Its protein product is CASTRGRLNQDQGGGRQETQYF.